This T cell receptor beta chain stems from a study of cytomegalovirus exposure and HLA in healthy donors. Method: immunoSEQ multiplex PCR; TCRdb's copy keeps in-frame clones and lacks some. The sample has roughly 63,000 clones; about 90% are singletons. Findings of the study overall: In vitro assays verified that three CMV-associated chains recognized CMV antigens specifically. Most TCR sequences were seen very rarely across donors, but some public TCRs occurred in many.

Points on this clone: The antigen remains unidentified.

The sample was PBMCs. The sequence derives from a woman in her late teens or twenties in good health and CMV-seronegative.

The CDR3 DNA is TGCGCCAGCAGCCAGTTACGAATCGGGACAGGGAGGCTCCATGGCTACACCTTC. It specifies CASSQLRIGTGRLHGYTF. The chain joins TRBV4-1 to TRBJ1-2; 9 nucleotides agree with TRBD1. Germline V lookup: CDR1 MGHRA, CDR2 YSYEKL. After removal of 3 bases from V and 6 bases from J, the junction contained 17 bases not matched to a gene. CDR3 length: 18 residues.